This entry describes one TCR beta chain. Its cognate antigen is unknown. The germline gene is not matched at one end of the junction; a read error may be the cause. This record comes from a study of T cells in placental villitis. General observations from the study: Placentae with villitis of unknown etiology showed clonal expansion, median clonality approximately 0.055 versus control 0.0055 to 0.0065. CMV cases had CMV-specific clone frequency roughly 0.012 versus 0.00096 in villitis of unknown etiology.

Germline values: CDR1 WNHNN, CDR2 SYGVQD (reference sequence). CDR3 size: 14 residues. This was the immunoSEQ v4 assay. TCRdb keeps only in-frame clones here, not all; method: immunoSEQ multiplex PCR. Of 200 to 300 clones listed, approximately 97% are singletons. Ten control placentae without villitis were matched by gestational age. The TCR sequence derives from a human donor in good health; the placental T cells may come from both mother and fetus. V is TRBV10-1 and J is TRBJ2-4; 9 positions agree with TRBD2. The sample consisted of placental tissue containing maternal and fetal cells. CDR3 sequence: CANSSSGSRNIQYF. Written as DNA, the CDR3 is TGCGCCAACAGTAGTAGCGGGAGTAGAAACATTCAGTACTTC.